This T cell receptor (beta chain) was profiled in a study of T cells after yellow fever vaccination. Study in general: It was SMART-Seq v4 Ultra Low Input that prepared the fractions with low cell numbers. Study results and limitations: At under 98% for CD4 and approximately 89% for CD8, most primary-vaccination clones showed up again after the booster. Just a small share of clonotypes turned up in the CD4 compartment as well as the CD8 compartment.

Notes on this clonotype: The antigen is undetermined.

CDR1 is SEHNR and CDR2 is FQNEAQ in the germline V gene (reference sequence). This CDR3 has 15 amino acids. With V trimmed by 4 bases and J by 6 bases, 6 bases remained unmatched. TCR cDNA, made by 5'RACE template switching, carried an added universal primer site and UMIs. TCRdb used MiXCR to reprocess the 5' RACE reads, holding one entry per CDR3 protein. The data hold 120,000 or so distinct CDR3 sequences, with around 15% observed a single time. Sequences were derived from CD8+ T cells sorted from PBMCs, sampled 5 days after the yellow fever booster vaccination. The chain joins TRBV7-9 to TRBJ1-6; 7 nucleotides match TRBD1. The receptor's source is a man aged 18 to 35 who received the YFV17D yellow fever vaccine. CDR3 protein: CASSSSGGINSPLHF. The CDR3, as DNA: TGTGCCAGCAGCTCCTCAGGGGGAATTAATTCACCCCTCCACTTT.